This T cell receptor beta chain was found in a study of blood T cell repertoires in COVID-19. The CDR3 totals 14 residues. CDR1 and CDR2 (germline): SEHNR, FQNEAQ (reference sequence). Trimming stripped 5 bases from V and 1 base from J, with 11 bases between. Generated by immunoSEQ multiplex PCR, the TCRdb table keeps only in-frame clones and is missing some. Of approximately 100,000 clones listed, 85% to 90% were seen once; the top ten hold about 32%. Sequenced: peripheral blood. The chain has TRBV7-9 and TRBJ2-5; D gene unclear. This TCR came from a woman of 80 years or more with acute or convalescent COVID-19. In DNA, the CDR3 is TGTGCCAGCAGCCCATTTTCAGGCCAAGAGACCCAGTACTTC. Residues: CASSPFSGQETQYF.